The clone carrying this T cell receptor (beta chain) occurred once. These data belong to a study of blood T cell repertoires in COVID-19. On the study more broadly: There were acute and convalescent COVID-19 samples, and they came from the United States, Italy and Spain. PBMCs, B-cell-depleted T cells, or T cells provided the cDNA or gDNA that made up the material.

Authors' data handling: Amplifying reference gene primers gave estimates of nucleated cell counts. This table comes from immunoSEQ multiplex PCR, and its TCRdb copy is limited to in-frame clones, with some not included. V and J calls and clone size are given by that table; D and trimming were obtained from the DNA. The repertoire holds about 230,000 clones, with less than 85% as singletons. Deletions cut 1 base from V and 5 bases from J, with 8 bases between. The CDR3 is 14 residues long. Germline CDR1 reads SSHAT; CDR2 reads FNYEAQ (reference sequence). Sequenced input: peripheral blood. J is TRBJ2-2 and V is TRBV7-7; D not certain. The receptor was isolated from a woman in her seventies with active or convalescent COVID-19. In DNA form, the CDR3 reads TGTGCCAGCAGCTTAGGAGTGCGGACCGGGGAGCTGTTTTTT. Protein sequence: CASSLGVRTGELFF.